Sequencing of this T cell receptor beta chain was carried out in a study of regulatory T cells in long-lasting Graves disease. Arm-PCR of CDR3 regions with iRepertoire HTBI primers generated TCR beta libraries. TCRdb re-called the multiplex PCR reads with MiXCR, one entry per CDR3 protein. The sample has 310,000 or so distinct CDR3 sequences, about 20% seen once. This clonotype has only a few counts. With 0 bases removed from V and 5 bases from J, the gap between germline ends came to 12 bases. The CDR3 spans 15 residues. Germline V gives CDR1 SGDLS, CDR2 YYNGEE. The time point here: persistent/refractory GD, antithyroid drugs over 5 years with positive TRAb. The TCR library was made from RNA extracted from PBMCs.

Material: peripheral blood mononuclear cells (PBMCs), obtained when the disease was refractory, from a patient treated with antithyroid drugs. This sequence originates from a female donor with Graves disease. This chain uses TRBV9 with TRBJ1-5; a possible D gene is TRBD1 (6 bases). The CDR3 coding sequence is TGTGCCAGCAGCGTAGCTTGGGGGCGAGATCAGCCCCAGCATTTT. Its protein is CASSVAWGRDQPQHF.